Listed below are T cell receptor beta chains from one sample, sequenced in a study of T cell repertoires in cytomegalovirus infection. These receptors' antigens are unknown. MiXCR, run by TCRdb on the reads, gives a single entry per CDR3 protein. The sample holds about 890,000 distinct CDR3 sequences, around a third seen once. Sequencing was performed on cultured CD8+ T cells from PBMCs, taken from culture after CMV antigen stimulation. The receptors here all came from a human donor in good health (CMV status not recorded). Some clones in this sample may be carry-over from other donors' samples. Both conserved end residues are part of each CDR3. D genes are given only for firm matches. Rows may omit the clone size; those that give it use once, few, many or a size class.

d_call,v_call,j_call,clone_size,cdr3_nt,cdr3_aa
.,TRBV19,TRBJ1-5,few,TGTGCCAGTACCCTAGATGGGGGCACACAGCCCCAGCATTTT,CASTLDGGTQPQHF
TRBD1,TRBV6-6,TRBJ1-5,.,TGTGCCAGCAGTTACTTGGGACAGGAAAGCAATCAGCCCCAGCATTTT,CASSYLGQESNQPQHF
.,TRBV9,TRBJ1-3,once,TGTGCCAGCAGCGTAGACGACAGGATTTCTGCTGGAAACACCATATATTTT,CASSVDDRISAGNTIYF
.,TRBV19,TRBJ1-1,.,TGTGCCAGTAAGGAGACAGGTAACACTGAAGCTTTCTTT,CASKETGNTEAFF
.,TRBV6-1,TRBJ1-1,few,TGTGCCAGCAGTGAATCCCTTAGAATAGCCGTGAACACTGAAGCTTTCTTT,CASSESLRIAVNTEAFF
TRBD1,TRBV9,TRBJ1-1,.,TGTGCCAGCAGCGAGACAGGGGGGAAGGAAACTGAAGCTTTCTTT,CASSETGGKETEAFF
.,TRBV27,TRBJ2-7,.,TGTGCCAGTTCGAGGCCCTACTCAAACGAGCAGTACTTC,CASSRPYSNEQYF
.,TRBV5-1,TRBJ1-1,few,TGCGCCAGCAGCTTGGGGTGGGCGGACACTGAAGCTTTCTTT,CASSLGWADTEAFF
TRBD1,TRBV4-1,TRBJ1-2,.,TGCGCCAGCAGCCAAGTACAGGGGAAATCCGATGGCTACACCTTC,CASSQVQGKSDGYTF
TRBD2,TRBV7-6,TRBJ2-3,many,TGTGCCAGCGGAGGGGCACGGGGGGGCACAGATACGCAGTATTTT,CASGGARGGTDTQYF
.,TRBV7-2,TRBJ1-6,many,TGTGCCAGCAGCCCAAGGGCGATGGCAACCCATAATTCACCCCTCCACTTT,CASSPRAMATHNSPLHF
.,TRBV27,TRBJ2-7,.,TGTGCCAGCAGTTTATCACACGGCTACGAGCAGTACTTC,CASSLSHGYEQYF
.,TRBV4-1,TRBJ2-5,many,TGCGCCAGCAGCCAACAGGGGGCAGCGGGGGTGTACCAAGAGACCCAGTACTTC,CASSQQGAAGVYQETQYF
TRBD1,TRBV28,TRBJ1-1,once,TGTGCCAGCAGTTTACCCTGGACAGGGGGTTATACTGAAGCTTTCTTT,CASSLPWTGGYTEAFF
TRBD2,TRBV7-6,TRBJ2-2,many,TGTGCCAGCAGCCCCTTGGGTAGCGGGGTCGGGGAGCTGTTTTTT,CASSPLGSGVGELFF
.,TRBV2,TRBJ2-1,.,TGTGCCAGCAGTGATTTCTTGGCCGAGCAGTTCTTC,CASSDFLAEQFF
.,TRBV6-2/TRBV6-3,TRBJ2-1,.,TGTGCCAGCAGTTACTCCGTAATGGTGGCAGGTCGATGGGATGAGCAGTTCTTC,CASSYSVMVAGRWDEQFF
.,TRBV6-5,TRBJ1-5,few,TGTGCCAGCAGTTACTCGATGGGGTATCAGCCCCAGCATTTT,CASSYSMGYQPQHF
TRBD2,TRBV4-1,TRBJ2-5,.,TGCGCCAGCAGCCAAGAAGAAACGGGTAGCGGGAGCCAAGAGACCCAGTACTTC,CASSQEETGSGSQETQYF
.,TRBV7-4,TRBJ1-1,.,TGTGCCAACAGCCCAAGCGGGGCGGACACTGAAGCTTTCTTT,CANSPSGADTEAFF
.,TRBV10-2,TRBJ1-1,few,TGCGCCAGCTCCTCAACTGGGGGACGCACTGAAGCTTTCTTT,CASSSTGGRTEAFF
TRBD1,TRBV6-2/TRBV6-3,TRBJ2-1,.,TGTGCCAGCACTCAAGAGGGCACAGGGGGCTATGAGCAGTTCTTC,CASTQEGTGGYEQFF
.,TRBV7-8,TRBJ2-7,.,TGTGCCAGCAGCTTCACAGGGTTACGGAAGGACGAGCAGTACTTC,CASSFTGLRKDEQYF
.,TRBV4-1,TRBJ1-4,.,TGCGCCAGCAGCCAAGTCGGGGTTAGGAGCTTAGGACTGTTTTTT,CASSQVGVRSLGLFF
.,TRBV20-1,TRBJ1-2,.,TGCAGTGCCAGAAGGCGGGTCTGGGCAGAACGTAACTATGACTACACCTTC,CSARRRVWAERNYDYTF
.,TRBV7-6,TRBJ2-1,many,TGTGCCAGCAGCTTAGGGGCCACGGTCGAGCAGTTCTTC,CASSLGATVEQFF
.,TRBV7-2,TRBJ2-3,many,TGTGCCAGCAGCCCTTATGGGGGGCGGGGAGATACGCAGTATTTT,CASSPYGGRGDTQYF
TRBD2,TRBV7-8,TRBJ2-1,few,TGTGCCAGCAGCTTAGGCGGGACTAGTAATGAGCAGTTCTTC,CASSLGGTSNEQFF
.,TRBV24-1,TRBJ2-2,.,TGTGCCACCAGTGATCAAGGGATTCCCGCCGGGGAGCTGTTTTTT,CATSDQGIPAGELFF
.,TRBV11-1,TRBJ2-3,.,TGTGCCAGCAGCTTCGACCAACAGGGTACAGATACGCAGTATTTT,CASSFDQQGTDTQYF
.,TRBV7-9,TRBJ1-5,few,TGTGCCACTCGCAGGGGAGGGAGAGATCAGCCCCAGCATTTT,CATRRGGRDQPQHF
.,TRBV14,TRBJ2-1,.,TGTGCCAGCAGCCCCGGTCAGACCCCCAATAGGTTCTTC,CASSPGQTPNRFF
TRBD2,TRBV2,TRBJ2-3,.,TGTGCCAGCCCCCTAGCGGACACAGATACGCAGTATTTT,CASPLADTDTQYF
.,TRBV14,TRBJ2-1,.,TGTGCCAGCAGCCAAGACGGGACCTATTACAATGAGCAGTTCTTC,CASSQDGTYYNEQFF
TRBD1,TRBV27,TRBJ2-7,.,TGTGCCAGCAGTTTAAGGGGACAGTTATACGAGCAGTACTTC,CASSLRGQLYEQYF
TRBD2,TRBV7-8,TRBJ2-1,many,TGTGCCAGCATCCGTAGCGGGGGCTCCTACAATGAGCAGTTCTTC,CASIRSGGSYNEQFF
.,TRBV10-3,TRBJ2-5,few,TGTGCCATCAGTGCTCTAGCAGCAGAGACCCAGTACTTC,CAISALAAETQYF
.,TRBV28,TRBJ1-5,few,TGTGCCAGCAGCACGCACAGGGAAGGTAGCAATCAGCCCCAGCATTTT,CASSTHREGSNQPQHF
.,TRBV3-1,TRBJ2-7,.,TGTGCCAGCAGCCAGGGAGCAGCCTACGAGCAGTACTTC,CASSQGAAYEQYF
.,TRBV7-8,TRBJ2-1,.,TGTGCCAGCAGCTTAATGGAGACGTCCTACAATGAGCAGTTCTTC,CASSLMETSYNEQFF
.,TRBV27,TRBJ2-5,.,TGTGCCAGCAGTTTACGGGGACGCCCGCAAGAGACCCAGTACTTC,CASSLRGRPQETQYF
.,TRBV12-3/TRBV12-4,TRBJ2-2,.,TGTGCCAGCAGTTCTATAAATTGGTTAGGGGCCGGGGAGCTGTTTTTT,CASSSINWLGAGELFF
.,TRBV19,TRBJ2-3,many,TGTGCCAGTAGTATAAGACTCCTGGGAGGACCTTCCACAGATACGCAGTATTTT,CASSIRLLGGPSTDTQYF
.,TRBV27,TRBJ1-5,.,TGTGCCAGCAGCCTGGAGGTGGGCTGGCAGCCCCAGCATTTT,CASSLEVGWQPQHF
TRBD2,TRBV19,TRBJ2-3,few,TGTGCCAGTAGTTGGACTAGCGAACCTCCAGATACGCAGTATTTT,CASSWTSEPPDTQYF